This TCR beta chain was found in a study of shared clonotypes between healthy human individuals. This CDR3 is built from 17 residues. The ends were cut back, 7 bases at V and 1 base at J, with 20 bases in the middle. In germline, CDR1 is WSHSY, CDR2 SAAADI. Repertoires were generated with immunoSEQ multiplex PCR, while TCRdb's copy carries only in-frame clones and drops some. The sample includes roughly 2,300,000 clones, about 90% seen only once; the top ten take approximately 0.4%. Donors were Caucasian adults residing in Nashville, Tennessee, USA. The sequence was obtained from a man between 18 and 29 years old in good health. Some clones in this sample may be carry-over from other donors' samples. This sequence joins TRBV10-2 and TRBJ2-1, with D perhaps TRBD2 (8 bases). Sequencing input: naive CD4+ T cells from PBMCs. The subset is: CD45RA+ positively selected. This CDR3 is CASKGRGGGGSYNEQFF. CDR3 in DNA: TGCGCCAGCAAGGGACGAGGGGGCGGGGGGTCCTACAATGAGCAGTTCTTC.